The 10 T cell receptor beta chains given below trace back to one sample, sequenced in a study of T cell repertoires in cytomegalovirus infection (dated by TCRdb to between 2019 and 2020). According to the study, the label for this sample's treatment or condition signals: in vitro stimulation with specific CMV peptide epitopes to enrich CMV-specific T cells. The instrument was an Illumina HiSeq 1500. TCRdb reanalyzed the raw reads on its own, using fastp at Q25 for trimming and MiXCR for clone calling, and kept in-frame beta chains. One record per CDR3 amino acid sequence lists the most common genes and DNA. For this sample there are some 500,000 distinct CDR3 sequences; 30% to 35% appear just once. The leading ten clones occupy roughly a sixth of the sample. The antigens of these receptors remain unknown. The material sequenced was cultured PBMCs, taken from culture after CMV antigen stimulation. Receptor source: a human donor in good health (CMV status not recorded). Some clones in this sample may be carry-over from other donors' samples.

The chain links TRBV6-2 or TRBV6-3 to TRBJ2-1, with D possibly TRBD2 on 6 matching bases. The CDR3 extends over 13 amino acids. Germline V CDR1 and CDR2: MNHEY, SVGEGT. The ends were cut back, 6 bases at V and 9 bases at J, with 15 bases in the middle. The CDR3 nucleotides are TGTGCCAGCAGGGACTATTTGTTTGGTGAGCAGTTCTTC. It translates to CASRDYLFGEQFF.

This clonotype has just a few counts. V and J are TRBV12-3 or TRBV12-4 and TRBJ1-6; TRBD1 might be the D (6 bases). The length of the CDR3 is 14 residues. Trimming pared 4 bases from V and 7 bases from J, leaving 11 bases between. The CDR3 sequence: CASSSSGQNSPLHF. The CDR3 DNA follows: TGTGCCAGCAGTTCCTCCGGACAGAATTCACCCCTCCACTTT.

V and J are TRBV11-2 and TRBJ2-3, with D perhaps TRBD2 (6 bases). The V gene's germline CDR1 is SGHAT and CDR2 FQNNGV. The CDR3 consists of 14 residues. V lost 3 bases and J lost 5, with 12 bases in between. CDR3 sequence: CASSLGLPRDTQYF. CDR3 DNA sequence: TGTGCCAGCAGCTTGGGACTCCCTAGAGATACGCAGTATTTT.

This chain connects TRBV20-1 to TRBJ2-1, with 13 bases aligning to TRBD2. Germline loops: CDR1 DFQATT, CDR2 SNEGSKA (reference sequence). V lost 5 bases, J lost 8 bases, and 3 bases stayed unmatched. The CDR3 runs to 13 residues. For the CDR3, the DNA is TGCAGTGCTGCGGGACTAGCGGGGCATGAGCAGTTCTTC. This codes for CSAAGLAGHEQFF.

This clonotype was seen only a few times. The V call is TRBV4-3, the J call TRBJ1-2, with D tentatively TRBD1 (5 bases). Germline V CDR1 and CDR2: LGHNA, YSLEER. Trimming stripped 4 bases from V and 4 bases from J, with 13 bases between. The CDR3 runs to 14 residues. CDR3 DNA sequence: TGCGCCAGCAGCCGAGAGTTGGGGCTCTATGGCTACACCTTC. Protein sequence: CASSRELGLYGYTF.

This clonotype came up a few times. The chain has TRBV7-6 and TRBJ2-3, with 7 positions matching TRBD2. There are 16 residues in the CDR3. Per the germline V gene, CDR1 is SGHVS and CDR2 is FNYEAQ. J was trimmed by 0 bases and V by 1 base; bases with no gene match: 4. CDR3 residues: CASSLEASGSTDTQYF. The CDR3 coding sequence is TGTGCCAGCAGCTTAGAAGCTAGCGGAAGCACAGATACGCAGTATTTT.

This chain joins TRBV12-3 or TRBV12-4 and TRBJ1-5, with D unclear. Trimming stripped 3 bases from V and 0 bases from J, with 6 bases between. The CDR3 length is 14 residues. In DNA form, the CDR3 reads TGTGCCAGCAGTTTTATCCCTAGCAATCAGCCCCAGCATTTT. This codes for CASSFIPSNQPQHF.

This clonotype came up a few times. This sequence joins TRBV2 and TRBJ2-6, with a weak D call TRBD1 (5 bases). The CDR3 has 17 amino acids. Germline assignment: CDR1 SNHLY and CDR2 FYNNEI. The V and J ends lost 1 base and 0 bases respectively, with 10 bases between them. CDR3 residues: CASSEGGVSSGANVLTF. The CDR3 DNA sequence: TGTGCCAGCAGTGAAGGGGGCGTATCCTCTGGGGCCAACGTCCTGACTTTC. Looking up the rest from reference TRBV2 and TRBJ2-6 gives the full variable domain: EPEVTQTPSHQVTQMGQEVILRCVPISNHLYFYWYRQILGQKVEFLVSFYNNEISEKSEIFDDQFSVERPDGSNFTLKIRSTKLEDSAMYFCASSEGGVSSGANVLTFGAGSRLTVL.

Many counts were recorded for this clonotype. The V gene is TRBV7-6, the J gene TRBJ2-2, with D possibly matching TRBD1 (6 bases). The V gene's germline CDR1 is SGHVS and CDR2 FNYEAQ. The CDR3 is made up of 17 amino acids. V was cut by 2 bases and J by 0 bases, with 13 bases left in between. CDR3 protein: CASSLRQATANTGELFF. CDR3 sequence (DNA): TGTGCCAGCAGCTTAAGACAGGCAACCGCGAACACCGGGGAGCTGTTTTTT.

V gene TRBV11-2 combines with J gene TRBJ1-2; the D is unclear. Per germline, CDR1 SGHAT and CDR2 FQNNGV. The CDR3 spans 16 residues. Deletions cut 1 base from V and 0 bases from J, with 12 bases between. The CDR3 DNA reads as TGTGCCAGCAGCTTAGGGGAGGCCGGACCTAACTATGGCTACACCTTC. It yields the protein CASSLGEAGPNYGYTF. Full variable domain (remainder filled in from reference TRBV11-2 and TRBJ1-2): EAGVAQSPRYKIIEKRQSVAFWCNPISGHATLYWYQQILGQGPKLLIQFQNNGVVDDSQLPKDRFSAERLKGVDSTLKIQPAKLEDSAVYLCASSLGEAGPNYGYTFGSGTRLTVV.